A selection of T cell receptor beta chains follows, all from one sample in a study of patients and donors after allogeneic stem cell transplantation. MiXCR was run by TCRdb on the RT-PCR reads, yielding one entry per CDR3 protein. The sample lists some 200,000 distinct CDR3 sequences; approximately 41% were seen once. Sequenced sample: blood, either unsorted or a sorted T cell fraction (not recorded which). The receptors stem from a human donor who was either an allogeneic HSCT recipient or a stem cell or donor lymphocyte infusion donor (not recorded which). It is not recorded whose cells these are; they may come from a transplant donor. The conserved cysteine and the conserved F or W are not part of the CDR3 here. A D gene is named only where the DNA matches it firmly.

D gene,V gene,J gene,CDR3 protein
TRBD1,TRBV20-1,TRBJ1-2,SAGDRGYGYT
TRBD1,TRBV6-5,TRBJ1-1,ASSYPHLGQGIAEAF
TRBD1,TRBV20-1,TRBJ2-7,SARFPDRPYEQY
NA,TRBV12-3/TRBV12-4,TRBJ1-3,ASSLVEGLGSGNTIY
TRBD2,TRBV6-5,TRBJ2-1,ASSYPGLADNEQF
NA,TRBV28,TRBJ1-1,ASRSGFSRTEAF
TRBD1,TRBV5-1,TRBJ2-7,ASSQDRGEQY
NA,TRBV6-5,TRBJ2-1,ASSRMECNEQF
NA,TRBV2,TRBJ2-2,ASSPTRDTGELF
TRBD1,TRBV3-1,TRBJ1-6,ASRGTGLDNSPLH